The present entry profiles one TCR beta chain with its context. Antigen unknown. This sample was taken from a study of identical twins. Whole-study results and caveats: Fewer insertions marked abundant cord blood beta clonotypes; young adult naive trended weakly, memory not at all. Models underpredicted monozygotic twin sharing of out-of-frame TCR alpha. Cross-sectional statistical analysis was relied on for the conclusions, without the same donors being followed.

After template switching added a universal primer site, the resulting cDNA carried unique molecular identifiers. TCRdb passed the 5' RACE reads through MiXCR, listing each CDR3 protein once. Among approximately 1.8 million distinct CDR3 sequences listed, about 32% were seen once. V shed 0 bases and J 4 bases; nucleotides not matched to a gene: 6. The CDR3 is 16 amino acids. Per the germline V gene, CDR1 is SGHVT and CDR2 is SQSDAQ. The sequenced material came from cord blood. This rearrangement joins TRBV7-4 to TRBJ2-1; 7 positions agree with TRBD2. This TCR came from a newborn girl in good health. DNA for the CDR3: TGTGCCAGCAGCTTAGCGGCTAGCGGCCTTTACAATGAGCAGTTCTTC. This encodes CASSLAASGLYNEQFF.